The 29 T cell receptor beta chains below come from one sample, sequenced in a study of shared clonotypes between healthy human individuals. Here immunoSEQ multiplex PCR was the method, and the copy in TCRdb shows in-frame clones only, minus some. The sample shows 1,500,000 or so clones, about 98.5% of them seen only once. Sequencing was performed on naive CD4+ T cells sorted from blood. Subset in this sample: CD45RA+ positively selected. The receptor source for this set is a man aged 25 to 40 in good health.

The chain joins TRBV30 to TRBJ2-3; the D is unclear. V gave up 6 bases and J gave up 7 bases, with 8 bases separating them. The length of the CDR3 is 10 residues. CDR1 and CDR2 from the germline V gene are GTSNPN and SVGIG (reference sequence). The CDR3 DNA reads as TGTGCCTGTATCGTGAATACGCAGTATTTT. It is translated as CACIVNTQYF.

V and J are TRBV5-8 and TRBJ2-2; TRBD2 aligns across 14 bases. CDR3 size: 18 residues. Germline lookup yields CDR1 SGHTS and CDR2 YDEGEE. J was trimmed by 5 bases and V by 1 base; bases with no gene match: 7. DNA of the CDR3: TGTGCCAGCAGCTTGACGGGACTAGCGGGAGTTCGGACCGGGGAGCTGTTTTTT. Encoded protein: CASSLTGLAGVRTGELFF.

The rearrangement joins TRBV5-1 to TRBJ2-2; D is unresolved. Germline V lookup: CDR1 SGHRS, CDR2 YFSETQ. The CDR3 has 13 residues. The V end lost 1 base, the J end lost 7 bases, and 8 bases lay between the germline ends. CDR3 residues: CASSLRENGELFF. DNA for the CDR3: TGCGCCAGCAGCTTGCGAGAAAACGGGGAGCTGTTTTTT.

This chain uses TRBV29-1 with TRBJ1-4; 8 positions match TRBD1. J was trimmed by 7 bases and V by 6 bases; bases with no gene match: 7. Per the germline V gene, CDR1 is SQVTM and CDR2 is ANQGSEA. The CDR3 loop spans 13 amino acids. The CDR3 region is CSVATGEGEKLFF. Written as DNA, the CDR3 is TGCAGCGTAGCGACAGGGGAAGGTGAAAAACTGTTTTTT.

The chain employs TRBV1 and TRBJ1-2. TRBV1 is a known pseudogene. This CDR3 comprises 16 residues. The CDR3 nucleotides read TGCACCAGCAGTCATCCGCGTTTGCGAAAGACCTATGGCTACACCTTC. It encodes CTSSHPRLRKTYGYTF.

The CDR3 spells CASSYSWADRDTEAFF. The CDR3 nucleotides read TGTGCCAGCAGTTACTCGTGGGCGGATAGGGACACTGAAGCTTTCTTT. The chain combines TRBV6-5 with TRBJ1-1; D ambiguous. Germline V gene data show CDR1 as MNHEY and CDR2 as SVGAGI. Trimming pared 0 bases from V and 3 bases from J, leaving 14 bases between. The CDR3 has 16 amino acids.

This chain uses TRBV28 with TRBJ2-3; D is ambiguous. Germline CDR1 is MDHEN and CDR2 is SYDVKM. The V end was cut by 3 bases, the J end by 0 bases, with 10 bases between. The CDR3 totals 15 residues. CDR3 bases: TGTGCCAGCAGTTTGCCCGTAGGGAGCACAGATACGCAGTATTTT. This sequence encodes CASSLPVGSTDTQYF.

The chain couples TRBV23-1 to TRBJ2-2, with 8 bases identical to TRBD1. TRBV23-1 is reported as an ORF; its role is uncertain. Trimming at V came to 3 bases and at J to 1 base, leaving 4 bases not matched to a gene. The CDR3 totals 16 residues. The CDR3 DNA reads TGCGCCAGCAGTCAGGCCGGGACAGGGAACACCGGGGAGCTGTTTTTT. Residues: CASSQAGTGNTGELFF.

This rearrangement joins TRBV25-1 to TRBJ1-2; D uncertain. Germline V CDR1 and CDR2: MGHDK, SYGVNS. V was shortened by 2 bases and J by 5 bases, with 3 bases between the two germline ends. The CDR3 loop spans 11 amino acids. DNA of the CDR3: TGTGCCAGCAGTGAAGCGTATGGCTACACCTTC. Its translation: CASSEAYGYTF.

This clone came up once. The rearrangement uses TRBV5-1 and TRBJ2-1; 11 nucleotides line up with TRBD2. Germline trimming cut 1 base from V and 6 bases from J; bases unmatched to any gene: 3. Germline V gene data show CDR1 as SGHRS and CDR2 as YFSETQ. This CDR3 has 15 residues. The CDR3 region is CASSLMTSGINEQFF. CDR3 coding DNA: TGCGCCAGCAGCTTGATGACTAGCGGGATCAATGAGCAGTTCTTC.

The chain recombines TRBV5-6 with TRBJ1-2; D gene ambiguous. V lost 4 bases to trimming and J lost 0 bases, with 10 bases between them. The germline gives CDR1 SGHDT, CDR2 YYEEEE. This CDR3 contains 14 residues. For the CDR3, the DNA is TGTGCCAGCAGCCTAGGACGGCCTAACTATGGCTACACCTTC. It translates to CASSLGRPNYGYTF.

The genes are TRBV5-4 and TRBJ2-7; the D gene is possibly TRBD2 (6 bases). The CDR3 has 12 residues. Deletions cut 7 bases from V and 1 base from J, with 9 bases between. Looked up from germline, CDR1 is SGHNT and CDR2 is YYREEE (reference sequence). CDR3 nucleotides: TGTGCCAGCGGTCGGGAGTCCTACGAGCAGTACTTC. Its protein product is CASGRESYEQYF.

This clone appeared once. The J gene is TRBJ2-1, the V gene TRBV7-3; TRBD2 matches 7 bases. The V gene's germline CDR1 is SGHTA and CDR2 FQGTGA. The CDR3 contains 14 residues. The J segment lost 7 bases and the V segment lost 2 bases, leaving 5 bases of the junction unmatched. The CDR3 bases are TGTGCCAGCAGCTTAGGCGGGAGAGGTAATGAGCAGTTCTTC. It is translated as CASSLGGRGNEQFF.

The rearrangement joins TRBV7-8 to TRBJ2-7; tentatively, D is TRBD2 (6 bases). Per germline, CDR1 SGHVS and CDR2 FQNEAQ. V lost 7 bases, J lost 4 bases, and 17 bases lay in between. The CDR3 is 14 amino acids. In DNA form, the CDR3 reads TGTGCCAGCACCTCCTCCCCGACTAGTTACGAGCAGTACTTC. It encodes CASTSSPTSYEQYF.

V is TRBV4-3 and J is TRBJ1-4; the match to TRBD1 covers 9 bases. CDR3 size: 16 residues. V lost 1 base and J lost 7; bases outside the gene matches: 7. Germline CDR1 reads LGHNA; CDR2 reads YSLEER. The CDR3 coding sequence is TGCGCCAGCAGCCAAGTTCCGGGACAGGGAGGTGAAAAACTGTTTTTT. Translating gives CASSQVPGQGGEKLFF.

The chain employs TRBV5-4 and TRBJ2-1; 7 bases are shared with TRBD2. CDR1 and CDR2 (germline): SGHNT, YYREEE (reference sequence). V was pared by 3 bases and J by 4 bases, with 10 bases of the junction left unmatched. The CDR3 spans 16 residues. The CDR3 DNA follows: TGTGCCAGCAGCTCTGGACTGGGCGGGAGTTACAATGAGCAGTTCTTC. As protein: CASSSGLGGSYNEQFF.

The chain uses TRBV18 and TRBJ2-7, with 9 nucleotides matching TRBD1. CDR3 size: 17 residues. The V and J ends lost 5 bases and 3 bases, in that order; junction bases with no gene match: 14. CDR1 and CDR2 from the germline V gene are KGHSH and LQKENI. The CDR3: CASSARSSGTGSYEQYF. In nucleotides, the CDR3 is TGTGCCAGCTCAGCCCGGTCATCCGGGACAGGGAGCTACGAGCAGTACTTC.

This chain connects TRBV7-2 to TRBJ2-1, with D possibly being TRBD1 or TRBD2 (5 bases each). V was trimmed by 5 bases and J by 4 bases, leaving 12 bases between them. Germline values: CDR1 SGHTA, CDR2 FQGNSA. This CDR3 region has 14 residues. The CDR3 bases are TGTGCCAGCAGCGGTAGGGACGCTTACAATGAGCAGTTCTTC. This gives the protein CASSGRDAYNEQFF. Combining the CDR3 with reference TRBV7-2 and TRBJ2-1 gives the whole variable domain GAGVSQSPSNKVTEKGKDVELRCDPISGHTALYWYRQSLGQGLEFLIYFQGNSAPDKSGLPSDRFSAERTGGSVSTLTIQRTQQEDSAVYLCASSGRDAYNEQFFGPGTRLTVL.

The chain has TRBV5-1 and TRBJ2-1, with D unresolved. Germline lookup yields CDR1 SGHRS and CDR2 YFSETQ. Trimming removed 1 base at V and 4 bases at J, with 15 bases between. There are 16 residues in the CDR3. CDR3 DNA sequence: TGCGCCAGCAGCTTGTCGGGTATACAAGCATACAATGAGCAGTTCTTC. Translating it yields CASSLSGIQAYNEQFF.

The V gene is TRBV9, the J gene TRBJ2-2, with 12 bases fitting TRBD2. This CDR3 spans 16 amino acids. V shed 4 bases, J shed 6 bases, and the junction held 7 bases outside the gene matches. From germline, CDR1 is SGDLS and CDR2 YYNGEE. The CDR3 is CASSRGLAGGAGELFF. CDR3 bases: TGTGCCAGCAGCCGGGGGCTAGCGGGAGGGGCCGGGGAGCTGTTTTTT.

This clone appeared once. This chain uses TRBV28 with TRBJ2-2; 7 bases are shared with TRBD1. Trimming removed 6 bases from V and 1 base from J; junction bases left unmatched: 5. Germline-derived CDR1 and CDR2 are MDHEN and SYDVKM. This CDR3 spans 15 amino acids. The CDR3 here is CASSPRTGNTGELFF. In DNA, the CDR3 is TGTGCCAGCAGCCCTCGGACAGGGAACACCGGGGAGCTGTTTTTT.

The chain has TRBV6-5 and TRBJ2-2; D unclear. V dropped 7 bases and J dropped 3 bases, with 12 bases sitting between them. The germline CDR1 and CDR2 sequences are MNHEY and SVGAGI. This CDR3 spans 14 amino acids. Here the CDR3 reads CASTKGSDTGELFF. As DNA, the CDR3 is TGTGCCAGCACCAAGGGCTCGGACACCGGGGAGCTGTTTTTT.

This rearrangement joins TRBV7-9 to TRBJ1-5, with TRBD1 identical over 9 bases. The CDR3 spans 14 residues. J gave up 7 bases and V 8 bases, and 9 bases lay outside the gene matches. Germline CDR1 and CDR2: SEHNR and FQNEAQ (reference sequence). The CDR3 DNA reads TGTGCCAGCGGACAAGGGACAGGGATCCAGCCCCAGCATTTT. As protein: CASGQGTGIQPQHF.

V usage is TRBV11-2 and J usage is TRBJ2-6; the D gene is possibly TRBD2 (5 bases). V lost 5 bases to trimming and J lost 2 bases, with 19 bases between them. The V gene's germline CDR1 is SGHAT and CDR2 FQNNGV. The CDR3 is 18 amino acids. Here the CDR3 DNA reads TGTGCCAGCAGCCACCCGCGTTTAGGGAGAACTGGGGCCAACGTCCTGACTTTC. It translates to CASSHPRLGRTGANVLTF.

The chain links TRBV23-1 to TRBJ1-5; D unresolved. TRBV23-1 is an ORF; its function is uncertain. This CDR3 region has 17 residues. V lost 4 bases and J 2 bases, leaving 18 bases between the germline ends. The CDR3 protein is CASSLPRRRGCNQPQHF. The DNA of the CDR3 is TGCGCCAGCAGTCTCCCGAGAAGAAGAGGTTGCAATCAGCCCCAGCATTTT.

The DNA of the CDR3 is TGTGCCAGCAGTCCACTGGCGGGAGCCTACAATGAGCAGTTCTTC. Translated, it gives CASSPLAGAYNEQFF. This chain links TRBV28 with TRBJ2-1; 7 positions agree with TRBD2. Per germline, CDR1 MDHEN and CDR2 SYDVKM. V lost 5 bases and J lost 2; bases outside the gene matches: 6. This CDR3 has 15 residues.

CDR3 sequence reads: CASLSVDGRNTGELFF. Here the CDR3 DNA reads TGTGCCAGCCTTTCGGTAGACGGGCGCAACACCGGGGAGCTGTTTTTT. The chain employs TRBV28 and TRBJ2-2; D gene unclear. V was clipped by 8 bases and J by 2 bases, with 18 bases between them. Looked up from germline, CDR1 is MDHEN and CDR2 is SYDVKM. The CDR3 totals 16 residues. Together with reference TRBV28 and TRBJ2-2, the CDR3 gives the full variable domain: DVKVTQSSRYLVKRTGEKVFLECVQDMDHENMFWYRQDPGLGLRLIYFSYDVKMKEKGDIPEGYSVSREKKERFSLILESASTNQTSMYLCASLSVDGRNTGELFFGEGSRLTVL.

This clone occurred once. V gene TRBV14 combines with J gene TRBJ2-7; 8 nucleotides match TRBD2. V was clipped by 5 bases and J by 3 bases; unmatched bases: 15. Germline V gene data show CDR1 as SGHDN and CDR2 as FVKESK. CDR3 size: 17 residues. The CDR3 reads CASSSDLRVAGGYEQYF. The CDR3 DNA reads TGTGCCAGCAGCAGCGACTTAAGAGTGGCGGGAGGCTACGAGCAGTACTTC.

The chain links TRBV28 to TRBJ2-3, with D possibly TRBD2 on 5 matching bases. V lost 10 bases, J lost 2 bases, and 25 bases lay in between. This CDR3 contains 17 residues. CDR1 is MDHEN, CDR2 SYDVKM, per germline. The CDR3 protein is CATVSETLGGFTDTQYF. The CDR3 bases are TGTGCCACGGTATCAGAAACCCTTGGAGGTTTCACAGATACGCAGTATTTT.